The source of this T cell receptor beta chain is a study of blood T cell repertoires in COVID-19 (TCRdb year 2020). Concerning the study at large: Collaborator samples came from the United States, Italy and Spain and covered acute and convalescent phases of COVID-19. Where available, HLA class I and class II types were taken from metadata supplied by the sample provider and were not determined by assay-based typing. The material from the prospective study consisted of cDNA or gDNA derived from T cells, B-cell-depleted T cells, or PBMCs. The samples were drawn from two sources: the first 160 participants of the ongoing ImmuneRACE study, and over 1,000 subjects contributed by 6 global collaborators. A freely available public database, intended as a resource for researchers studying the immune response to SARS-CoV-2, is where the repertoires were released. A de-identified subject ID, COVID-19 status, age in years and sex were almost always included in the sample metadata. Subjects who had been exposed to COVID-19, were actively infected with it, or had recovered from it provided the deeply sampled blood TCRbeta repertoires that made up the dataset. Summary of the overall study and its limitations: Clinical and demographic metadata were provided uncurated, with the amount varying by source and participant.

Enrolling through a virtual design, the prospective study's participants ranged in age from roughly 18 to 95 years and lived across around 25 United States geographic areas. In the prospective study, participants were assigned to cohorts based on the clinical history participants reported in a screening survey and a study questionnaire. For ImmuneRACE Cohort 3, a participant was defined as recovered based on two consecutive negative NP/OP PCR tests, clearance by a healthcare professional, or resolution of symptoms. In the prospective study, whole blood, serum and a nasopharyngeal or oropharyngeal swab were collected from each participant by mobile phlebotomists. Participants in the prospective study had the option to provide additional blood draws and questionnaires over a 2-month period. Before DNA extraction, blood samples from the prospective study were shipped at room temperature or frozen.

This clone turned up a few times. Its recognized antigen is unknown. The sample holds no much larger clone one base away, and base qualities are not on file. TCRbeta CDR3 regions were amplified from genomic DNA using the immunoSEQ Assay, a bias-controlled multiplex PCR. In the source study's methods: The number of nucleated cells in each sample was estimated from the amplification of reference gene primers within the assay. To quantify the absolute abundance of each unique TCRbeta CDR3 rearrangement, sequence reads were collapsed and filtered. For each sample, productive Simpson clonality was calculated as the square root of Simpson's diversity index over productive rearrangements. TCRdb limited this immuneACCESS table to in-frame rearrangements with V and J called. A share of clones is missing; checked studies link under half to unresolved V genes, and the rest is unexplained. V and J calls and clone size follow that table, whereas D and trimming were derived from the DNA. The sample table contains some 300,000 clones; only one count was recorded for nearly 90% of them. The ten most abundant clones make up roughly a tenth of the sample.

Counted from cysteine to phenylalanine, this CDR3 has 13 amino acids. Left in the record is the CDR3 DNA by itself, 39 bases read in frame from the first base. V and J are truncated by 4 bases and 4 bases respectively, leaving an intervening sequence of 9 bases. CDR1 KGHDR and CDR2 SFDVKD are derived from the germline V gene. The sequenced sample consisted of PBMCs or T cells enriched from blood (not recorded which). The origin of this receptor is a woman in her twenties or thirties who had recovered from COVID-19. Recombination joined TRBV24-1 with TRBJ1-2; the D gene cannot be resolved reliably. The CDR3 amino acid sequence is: CATSDLNSYGYTF. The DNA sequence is TGTGCCACCAGTGACTTGAATAGCTATGGCTACACCTTC.